This T cell receptor beta chain was captured in a study of CD8 T cells in ankylosing spondylitis. Broader study findings: Disease-associated clones were CD8+ and fairly uncommon in peripheral blood. The study identified a TCR beta motif of eight highly homologous variants that appeared characteristic of ankylosing spondylitis blood. Disease-associated clones were reportedly significantly overrepresented in matched ankylosing spondylitis synovial fluid.

This clonotype was seen ten or more times. Its antigen is as yet unknown. Libraries for TCR beta were made by quantitative 5'-RACE with molecular barcodes. MiXCR, run by TCRdb on the 5' RACE reads, gives a single entry per CDR3 protein. The profile covers under 200,000 distinct CDR3 sequences, with 11% appearing a single time and about 27% taken by the ten largest. The CDR3 spans 14 residues. Unmatched junction bases numbered 14, after V lost 11 bases and J lost 10 bases. CDR1 is MNHEY and CDR2 is SMNVEV in the germline V gene (reference sequence). This clonotype originated in a male donor with ankylosing spondylitis or in good health (not recorded which). Sequencing used blood, either unsorted or a sorted T cell fraction (not recorded which). The chain joins TRBV27 to TRBJ2-1; TRBD2 matches at 10 bases. The CDR3 nucleotides are TGTGCCTCCTCCACCCTAGCGGGAGTAAAGGAGCAGTTCTTC. Its translation: CASSTLAGVKEQFF.